This T cell receptor beta chain was recovered during a study of blood T cells in healthy people across ages. Together with a sample-barcoded 5' primer, a J-beta primer mix was included in a second PCR lasting about 6 to 12 cycles. The template-switch adaptor was a 5' adaptor with 12 random nucleotides. It tagged each cDNA molecule. One entry per CDR3 protein, called by TCRdb with MiXCR from the 5' RACE reads. The sample lists 800,000 to 950,000 distinct CDR3 sequences; about 44% were seen once. PBMCs were isolated at a quantity of at least 6 million per sample. The extraction recovered at least 5 micrograms of total RNA per sample. This CDR3 contains 14 residues. V shed 3 bases, J shed 5 bases, and the junction held 4 bases outside the gene matches. Germline V gene sequence: CDR1 SGHKS, CDR2 YYEKEE (reference sequence). Study-wide points: Researchers report that TCR beta diversity correlated strongly with naive T cell percentage.

This clonotype was picked up a small number of times. As yet, its antigen is unknown. The chain recombines TRBV5-5 with TRBJ2-1; 8 bases line up with TRBD2. This TCR was recovered from a man between 25 and 39 years old in good health. Material: blood. CDR3 loop: CASSSGTRNNEQFF. CDR3 nucleotide sequence: TGTGCCAGCAGCTCCGGGACTAGGAACAATGAGCAGTTCTTC.